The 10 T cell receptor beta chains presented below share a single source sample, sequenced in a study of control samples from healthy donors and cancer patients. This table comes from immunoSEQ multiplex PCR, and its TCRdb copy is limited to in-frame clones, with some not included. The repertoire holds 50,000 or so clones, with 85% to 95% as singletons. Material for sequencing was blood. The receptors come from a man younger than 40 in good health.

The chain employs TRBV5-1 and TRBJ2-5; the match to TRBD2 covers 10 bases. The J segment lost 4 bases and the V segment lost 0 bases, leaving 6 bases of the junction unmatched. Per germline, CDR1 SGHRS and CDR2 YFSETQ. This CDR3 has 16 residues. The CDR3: CASSLVLAGWGETQYF. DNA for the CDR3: TGCGCCAGCAGCTTGGTACTAGCGGGATGGGGAGAGACCCAGTACTTC.

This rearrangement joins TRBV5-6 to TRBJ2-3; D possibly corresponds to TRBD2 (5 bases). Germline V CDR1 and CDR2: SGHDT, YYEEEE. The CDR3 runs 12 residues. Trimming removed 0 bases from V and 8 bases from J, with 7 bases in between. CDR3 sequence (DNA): TGTGCCAGCAGCTTGGGAGGGAGTACGCAGTATTTT. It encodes CASSLGGSTQYF. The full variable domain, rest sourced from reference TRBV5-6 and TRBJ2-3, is DAGVTQSPTHLIKTRGQQVTLRCSPKSGHDTVSWYQQALGQGPQFIFQYYEEEERQRGNFPDRFSGHQFPNYSSELNVNALLLGDSALYLCASSLGGSTQYFGPGTRLTVL.

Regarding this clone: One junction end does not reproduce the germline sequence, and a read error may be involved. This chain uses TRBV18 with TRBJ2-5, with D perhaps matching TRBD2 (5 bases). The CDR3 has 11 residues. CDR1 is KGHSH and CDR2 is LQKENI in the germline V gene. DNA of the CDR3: TGTGCCAGCTCCCCACGGGGGACCCAGTACTTC. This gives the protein CASSPRGTQYF.

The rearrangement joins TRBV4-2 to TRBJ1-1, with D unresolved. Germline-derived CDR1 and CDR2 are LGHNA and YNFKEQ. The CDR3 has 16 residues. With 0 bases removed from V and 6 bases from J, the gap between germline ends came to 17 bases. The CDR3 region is CASSQDDGQATAEAFF. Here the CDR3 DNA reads TGTGCCAGCAGCCAAGATGATGGTCAGGCAACGGCTGAAGCTTTCTTT.

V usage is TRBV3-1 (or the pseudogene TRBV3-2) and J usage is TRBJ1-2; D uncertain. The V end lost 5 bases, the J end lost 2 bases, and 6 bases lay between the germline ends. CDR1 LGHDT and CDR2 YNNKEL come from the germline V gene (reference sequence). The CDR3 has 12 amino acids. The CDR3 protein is CASSGRNYGYTF. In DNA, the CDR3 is TGTGCCAGCAGCGGCAGGAACTATGGCTACACCTTC.

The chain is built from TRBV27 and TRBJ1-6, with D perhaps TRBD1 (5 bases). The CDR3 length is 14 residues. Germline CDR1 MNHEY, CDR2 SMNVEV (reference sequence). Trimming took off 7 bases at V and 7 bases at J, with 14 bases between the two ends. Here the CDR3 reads CASKARQSNSPLHF. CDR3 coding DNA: TGTGCCAGCAAGGCGCGACAGTCCAATTCACCCCTCCACTTT.

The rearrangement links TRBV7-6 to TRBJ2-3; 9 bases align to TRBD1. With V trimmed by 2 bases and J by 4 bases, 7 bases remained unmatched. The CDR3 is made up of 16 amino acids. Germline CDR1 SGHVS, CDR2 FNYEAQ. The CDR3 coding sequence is TGTGCCAGCAGCTTACTCCGGGACAGGGCCCCAGATACGCAGTATTTT. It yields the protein CASSLLRDRAPDTQYF. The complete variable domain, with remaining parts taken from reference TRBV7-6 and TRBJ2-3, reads GAGVSQSPRYKVTKRGQDVALRCDPISGHVSLYWYRQALGQGPEFLTYFNYEAQQDKSGLPNDRFSAERPEGSISTLTIQRTEQRDSAMYRCASSLLRDRAPDTQYFGPGTRLTVL.

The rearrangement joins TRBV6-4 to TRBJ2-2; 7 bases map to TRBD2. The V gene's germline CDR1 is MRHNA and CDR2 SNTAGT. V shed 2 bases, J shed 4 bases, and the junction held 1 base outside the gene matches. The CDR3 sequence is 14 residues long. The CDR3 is CASSDGGGTGELFF. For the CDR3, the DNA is TGTGCCAGCAGTGACGGGGGGGGCACCGGGGAGCTGTTTTTT.

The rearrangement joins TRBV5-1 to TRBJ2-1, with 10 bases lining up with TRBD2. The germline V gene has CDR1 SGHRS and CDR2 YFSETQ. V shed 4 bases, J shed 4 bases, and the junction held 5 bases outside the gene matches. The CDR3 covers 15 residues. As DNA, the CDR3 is TGCGCCAGCAGCCGTGGGACTAGCGATTACAATGAGCAGTTCTTC. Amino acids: CASSRGTSDYNEQFF.

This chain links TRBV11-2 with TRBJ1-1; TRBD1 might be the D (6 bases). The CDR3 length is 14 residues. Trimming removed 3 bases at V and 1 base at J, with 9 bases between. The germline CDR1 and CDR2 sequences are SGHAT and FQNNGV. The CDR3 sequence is CASSFPTGNTEAFF. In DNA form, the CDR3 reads TGTGCCAGCAGCTTCCCGACAGGGAACACTGAAGCTTTCTTT.